One and the same sample provided the 5 T cell receptor beta chains below, sequenced in a study of T cell responses to AZD1222 COVID-19 vaccine. Data came from immunoSEQ multiplex PCR; TCRdb stores just in-frame clones and leaves some out. The data contain 100,000 to 150,000 clones, 75% to 95% of them seen just once; the ten biggest clones take up around 7.8%. The sample here was peripheral blood, taken on day 0 of AZD1222 vaccination. The receptor set was obtained from an adult in good health.

The chain carries TRBV19 and TRBJ2-7; 9 bases align to TRBD1. Trimming removed 4 bases from V and 6 bases from J; junction bases left unmatched: 4. CDR1 is LNHDA and CDR2 is SQIVND in the germline V gene (reference sequence). The CDR3 runs to 13 residues. In DNA form, the CDR3 reads TGTGCCAGTAGTACAAACAGGGGGCGCGAGCAGTACTTC. Its protein product is CASSTNRGREQYF.

The rearrangement uses TRBV5-1 and TRBJ1-4, with 11 nucleotides matching TRBD1. Losses at the gene ends were 1 base for V and 7 bases for J; bases not matched to a gene: 6. Germline lookup yields CDR1 SGHRS and CDR2 YFSETQ. The CDR3 consists of 16 residues. DNA of the CDR3: TGCGCCAGCAGCTTGAGGACAGGGGGCGTGGGTGAAAAACTGTTTTTT. As protein: CASSLRTGGVGEKLFF.

The rearrangement uses TRBV11-3 and TRBJ1-2; D gene ambiguous. In germline, CDR1 is SGHNT, CDR2 YENEEA. V was cut by 1 base and J by 0 bases, with 9 bases left in between. This CDR3 has 15 residues. The CDR3 nucleotides read TGTGCCAGCAGCTTAGGACCACCGGCTAACTATGGCTACACCTTC. Amino acids: CASSLGPPANYGYTF.

The chain combines TRBV13 with TRBJ1-2; D not resolved. There are 13 residues in the CDR3. Germline-derived CDR1 and CDR2 are PRHDT and FYEKMQ (reference sequence). Trimming cost V 5 bases and J 3 bases, with 10 bases left between them. CDR3 region: CASSPTEDYGYTF. The CDR3 DNA sequence: TGTGCCAGCAGCCCTACGGAGGACTATGGCTACACCTTC.

This chain connects TRBV10-3 to TRBJ2-5, with D perhaps matching TRBD1 or TRBD2 (5 bases each). The CDR3 is made up of 14 amino acids. Germline V gives CDR1 ENHRY, CDR2 SYGVKD. V lost 4 bases and J lost 2, with 11 bases in between. CDR3 sequence: CAISVTGPQETQYF. CDR3 nucleotides: TGTGCCATCAGTGTTACGGGACCACAAGAGACCCAGTACTTC.